The clone carrying this T cell receptor beta chain has only one observation. While infection was still active, Seattle patients were enrolled and then followed longitudinally. This sample was included in a study of blood T cell repertoires in COVID-19. In the study overall: Some COVID-19 samples were acute and others convalescent; all came from the United States, Italy and Spain.

CDR3 size: 15 residues. Germline CDR1 reads MGHRA; CDR2 reads YSYEKL. Deletions cut 1 base from V and 2 bases from J, with 12 bases between. Original data processing: It was from reference gene primer amplification that nucleated cell counts were estimated. Profiled with immunoSEQ multiplex PCR; TCRdb holds only in-frame clones, not every one. V and J calls and clone size are given by that table; D and trimming were obtained from the DNA. Found here are 300,000 to 400,000 clones, over 80% of them singletons; the top ten hold about 6%. The receptor's source is a woman in her 50s with COVID-19, enrolled during active disease. Sequencing was carried out using peripheral blood. The gene calls are TRBV4-1 and TRBJ2-7; D is undetermined. For the CDR3, the DNA is TGCGCCAGCAGCCAAGCACATCACAGCCCCTACGAGCAGTACTTC. This encodes CASSQAHHSPYEQYF.